This T cell receptor (beta chain) was identified in a study of OX40 agonist ivuxolimab in advanced cancers. Points from the study as a whole: Among some nonresponders, normalized T-cell clonal expansion was also low.

Individuals having autoimmune disease history or systemic immunosuppression were not enrolled. Sampling times: baseline, cycle 4 day 1, cycle 7 day 1. The data were produced by immunoSEQ multiplex PCR, yet TCRdb's version contains in-frame clones alone and is incomplete. The data show under 70,000 clones, with 80% to 90% seen just once and 2% to 2.5% held by the top ten. The V gene's germline CDR1 is SNHLY and CDR2 FYNNEI. V lost 5 bases to trimming and J lost 7 bases, with 17 bases between them. This CDR3 has 15 residues. Note on this clone: Antigen: not known.

The chain links TRBV2 to TRBJ2-2; a possible D gene is TRBD2 (6 bases). The TCR sequence derives from an adult with an advanced solid tumor such as melanoma, head and neck, liver or kidney cancer. The sequencing here drew on CD4+ or CD8+ T cells sorted from blood, taken in a trial of the OX40 agonist ivuxolimab. CDR3 sequence: CASSRTGRSDGELFF. The CDR3 coding sequence is TGTGCCAGCAGTCGAACGGGGAGGAGTGACGGGGAGCTGTTTTTT.